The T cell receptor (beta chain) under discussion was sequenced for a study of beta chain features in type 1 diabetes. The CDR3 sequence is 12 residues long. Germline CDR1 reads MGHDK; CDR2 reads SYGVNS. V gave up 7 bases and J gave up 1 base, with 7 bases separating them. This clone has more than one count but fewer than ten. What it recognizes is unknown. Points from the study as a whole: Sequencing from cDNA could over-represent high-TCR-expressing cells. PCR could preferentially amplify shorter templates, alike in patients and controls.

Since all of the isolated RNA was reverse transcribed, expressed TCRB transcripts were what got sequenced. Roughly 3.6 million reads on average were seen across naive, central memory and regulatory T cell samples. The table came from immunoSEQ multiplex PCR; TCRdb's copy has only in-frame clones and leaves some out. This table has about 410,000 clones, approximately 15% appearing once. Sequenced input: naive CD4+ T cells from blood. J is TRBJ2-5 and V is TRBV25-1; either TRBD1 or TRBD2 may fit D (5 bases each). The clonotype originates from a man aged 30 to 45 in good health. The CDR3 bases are TGTGCCAGCAAGGGGAGCCAAGAGACCCAGTACTTC. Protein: CASKGSQETQYF.